Listed below are T cell receptor beta chains from one sample, sequenced in a study of blood T cell repertoires in COVID-19. Clones were read by immunoSEQ multiplex PCR, and TCRdb kept only the in-frame ones, dropping some. The sample records 150,000 to 200,000 clones, roughly 81% being singletons. Sequencing input: peripheral blood. The receptor source for this set is a woman older than 75 with COVID-19, enrolled during active disease. The CDR3 runs from the conserved cysteine through the conserved F or W. The D gene is left open where the match is weak. Size is stated for part of the rows, as once, few or many counts, or as a class when the clone is expanded.

cdr3_nt: TGTGCCAGCAGCTCGACAGGGGGGAGCACTGAAGCTTTCTTT
cdr3_aa: CASSSTGGSTEAFF
v_call: TRBV7-9
clone_size: .
d_call: TRBD1
j_call: TRBJ1-1

cdr3_nt: TGTGCCAGCAGCCAAACGACAGGGGGCATCTACGAGCAGTACTTC
cdr3_aa: CASSQTTGGIYEQYF
v_call: TRBV9
clone_size: .
d_call: TRBD1
j_call: TRBJ2-7

cdr3_nt: TGTGCCAGCAGTTTGCAGGGTGTTGACTACGAGCAGTACTTC
cdr3_aa: CASSLQGVDYEQYF
v_call: TRBV2
clone_size: .
d_call: .
j_call: TRBJ2-7

cdr3_nt: TGTGCCAGCAGCTATGACCTCAGGGTGGGCGGCTACACCTTC
cdr3_aa: CASSYDLRVGGYTF
v_call: TRBV7-8
clone_size: .
d_call: .
j_call: TRBJ1-2

cdr3_nt: TGTGCCAGCAGCTTACCCCAGGTGCAGGGGGAGCAGTACTTC
cdr3_aa: CASSLPQVQGEQYF
v_call: TRBV7-2
clone_size: .
d_call: .
j_call: TRBJ2-7

cdr3_nt: TGTGCCAGCAGTCGGACTAGCGGGAGGTACGAGCAGTACTTC
cdr3_aa: CASSRTSGRYEQYF
v_call: TRBV6-6
clone_size: .
d_call: TRBD2
j_call: TRBJ2-7

cdr3_nt: TGCGCCAGCAGCCAGGACGGACAGAACACTGAAGCTTTCTTT
cdr3_aa: CASSQDGQNTEAFF
v_call: TRBV5-1
clone_size: .
d_call: .
j_call: TRBJ1-1

cdr3_nt: TGCGCCAGCAGTGAGTCGGGGCCCCTCTCCGGGCCATATTATTATGGCTACACCTTC
cdr3_aa: CASSESGPLSGPYYYGYTF
v_call: TRBV10-1
clone_size: .
d_call: .
j_call: TRBJ1-2

cdr3_nt: TGTGCCAGCAGTTACACCGGACTAGCGGGGTTCAATGAGCAGTTCTTC
cdr3_aa: CASSYTGLAGFNEQFF
v_call: TRBV6-2/TRBV6-3
clone_size: .
d_call: TRBD2
j_call: TRBJ2-1

cdr3_nt: TGTGCCAGCACCTTGACAGGGAAGGAGGGCCAGCCCCAGCATTTT
cdr3_aa: CASTLTGKEGQPQHF
v_call: TRBV6-5
clone_size: .
d_call: TRBD1
j_call: TRBJ1-5

cdr3_nt: TGTGCCAGCAGCCAACTAGCGGACACCTACAATGAGCAGTTCTTC
cdr3_aa: CASSQLADTYNEQFF
v_call: TRBV4-2
clone_size: once
d_call: TRBD2
j_call: TRBJ2-1

cdr3_nt: TGTGCCATCAACAGGGGAGGCTACGAGCAGTACTTC
cdr3_aa: CAINRGGYEQYF
v_call: TRBV10-3
clone_size: few
d_call: .
j_call: TRBJ2-7

cdr3_nt: TGTGCCAGCGGCGGGACAGGGGTTGCAGATACGCAGTTTTTT
cdr3_aa: CASGGTGVADTQFF
v_call: TRBV18
clone_size: .
d_call: TRBD1
j_call: TRBJ2-3

cdr3_nt: TGTGCCAGCACTCGGGAGCGGGAGCGGTACGAGCAGTACTTC
cdr3_aa: CASTRERERYEQYF
v_call: TRBV6-5
clone_size: .
d_call: TRBD2
j_call: TRBJ2-7

cdr3_nt: TGTGCCAGCAGCAAAGTTGTCACTACGAACTCTGGAAACACCATATATTTT
cdr3_aa: CASSKVVTTNSGNTIYF
v_call: TRBV21-1
clone_size: .
d_call: .
j_call: TRBJ1-3

cdr3_nt: TGTGCCAGCAGGTCACAGGGAAGATTTCACTATGGCTACACCTTC
cdr3_aa: CASRSQGRFHYGYTF
v_call: TRBV4-2
clone_size: .
d_call: .
j_call: TRBJ1-2

cdr3_nt: TGTGCCATCCTGAGGACAGCTGGCGGCTACACCTTC
cdr3_aa: CAILRTAGGYTF
v_call: TRBV6-5
clone_size: .
d_call: .
j_call: TRBJ1-2

cdr3_nt: TGTGCCTGGAGTGTACTCCAGGGGGCAACTGAAGCTTTCTTT
cdr3_aa: CAWSVLQGATEAFF
v_call: TRBV30
clone_size: .
d_call: TRBD1
j_call: TRBJ1-1

cdr3_nt: TGTGCCAGCAGCCACCCTTTTCCCTTACGGACAGGGTCCTACGAGCAGTACTTC
cdr3_aa: CASSHPFPLRTGSYEQYF
v_call: TRBV7-9
clone_size: .
d_call: TRBD1
j_call: TRBJ2-7

cdr3_nt: TGTGCCAGCAGCCCTCCTAACACCGGGGAGCTGTTTTTT
cdr3_aa: CASSPPNTGELFF
v_call: TRBV9
clone_size: .
d_call: .
j_call: TRBJ2-2

cdr3_nt: TGTGCCAGCAGCGTAGGAATGGCGGGGGGCCTCACAGATACGCAGTATTTT
cdr3_aa: CASSVGMAGGLTDTQYF
v_call: TRBV9
clone_size: .
d_call: TRBD2
j_call: TRBJ2-3

cdr3_nt: TGTGCCAGCAGTGGGTCCCAGCGGTCCACAGATACGCAGTATTTT
cdr3_aa: CASSGSQRSTDTQYF
v_call: TRBV2
clone_size: many
d_call: .
j_call: TRBJ2-3

cdr3_nt: TGCAGCGTTGACGGGGATTTACCCGGGACCCAGTACTTC
cdr3_aa: CSVDGDLPGTQYF
v_call: TRBV29-1
clone_size: .
d_call: .
j_call: TRBJ2-5

cdr3_nt: TGTGCCAGCAGCTCTCGTCGGACAGGGACGAATGAAAAACTGTTTTTT
cdr3_aa: CASSSRRTGTNEKLFF
v_call: TRBV7-2
clone_size: .
d_call: TRBD1
j_call: TRBJ1-4

cdr3_nt: TGTGCCACCAGTGAGGGGACAGGTCTGCAAGAGACCCAGTACTTC
cdr3_aa: CATSEGTGLQETQYF
v_call: TRBV24-1
clone_size: .
d_call: TRBD1
j_call: TRBJ2-5

cdr3_nt: TGTGCCAGCAGCTTAGGGACAGGGCGCTACGAGCAGTACTTC
cdr3_aa: CASSLGTGRYEQYF
v_call: TRBV5-5
clone_size: .
d_call: TRBD1
j_call: TRBJ2-7

cdr3_nt: TGTGCCAGCAGTTTGGCGGGCAGCACAGATACGCAGTATTTT
cdr3_aa: CASSLAGSTDTQYF
v_call: TRBV28
clone_size: .
d_call: .
j_call: TRBJ2-3

cdr3_nt: TGTGCCAGCAGCGTCGACAGCTTCTATGGCTACACCTTC
cdr3_aa: CASSVDSFYGYTF
v_call: TRBV9
clone_size: .
d_call: .
j_call: TRBJ1-2